A selection of T cell receptor beta chains follows, all from one sample in a study of T cells after yellow fever vaccination. TCRdb ran MiXCR on the 5' RACE reads and lists one entry per CDR3 protein. The sample includes roughly 250,000 distinct CDR3 sequences, 13% seen only once; the top ten take roughly 0.5%. The sequencing here drew on CD4+ T cells sorted from PBMCs, taken 45 days after the yellow fever booster vaccination. The receptors were sampled from a man aged 30 to 39 who received the YFV17D yellow fever vaccine. CDR3s include the opening cysteine and the closing phenylalanine or tryptophan. The D gene is left open where the match is weak. Part of the rows lack a size; the others show once, few, many or a class for expanded clones.

J gene | clone size | V gene | D gene | CDR3 protein | CDR3 DNA
TRBJ2-1 | few | TRBV6-5 | . | CASSSTTYNEQFF | TGTGCCAGCAGTTCGACAACTTACAATGAGCAGTTCTTC
TRBJ2-7 | few | TRBV20-1 | . | CSAAQGGRSYEQYF | TGCAGTGCTGCGCAGGGAGGACGATCCTACGAGCAGTACTTC
TRBJ2-1 | many | TRBV20-1 | TRBD2 | CSARVAGGANEQFF | TGCAGTGCTAGAGTGGCGGGAGGAGCCAATGAGCAGTTCTTC
TRBJ2-7 | few | TRBV20-1 | . | CSARDSKGLDYEQYF | TGCAGTGCTAGAGATAGTAAGGGATTGGATTACGAGCAGTACTTC
TRBJ1-2 | many | TRBV20-1 | . | CSAGDIRANYGYTF | TGCAGTGCTGGGGACATTCGAGCTAACTATGGCTACACCTTC
TRBJ2-3 | once | TRBV20-1 | TRBD2 | CSARPAGPTDTQYF | TGCAGTGCGCGGCCAGCGGGGCCCACAGATACGCAGTATTTT
TRBJ2-5 | many | TRBV29-1 | . | CSVGVGGMVYF | TGCAGCGTTGGGGTTGGCGGGATGGTTTACTTC
TRBJ2-5 | few | TRBV10-3 | . | CAIGRGETQYF | TGTGCCATCGGGAGAGGAGAGACCCAGTACTTC
TRBJ1-2 | . | TRBV20-1 | . | CSARNARGPTSYGYTF | TGCAGTGCTAGGAATGCCAGGGGCCCTACCTCATATGGCTACACCTTC
TRBJ2-2 | . | TRBV7-8 | . | CARGSGLLGELFF | TGTGCCAGGGGCTCCGGGCTCCTCGGGGAGCTGTTTTTT
TRBJ2-1 | . | TRBV12-3/TRBV12-4 | . | CASSFRQVRYNEQFF | TGTGCCAGCAGTTTCCGACAGGTTCGCTACAATGAGCAGTTCTTC
TRBJ1-2 | . | TRBV10-3 | . | CAISEETGPGGYTF | TGTGCCATCAGTGAGGAAACAGGGCCTGGAGGCTACACCTTC
TRBJ2-3 | . | TRBV20-1 | . | CSASSSGGSIGTQYF | TGCAGTGCTAGTTCTTCTGGCGGGTCGATTGGTACGCAGTATTTT
TRBJ2-1 | many | TRBV5-1 | . | CASSLVASATYNEQFF | TGCGCCAGCAGCTTAGTCGCTAGCGCGACCTACAATGAGCAGTTCTTC
TRBJ2-7 | few | TRBV7-2 | TRBD2 | CASSLVAGLPTYEQYF | TGTGCCAGCAGCTTAGTAGCGGGCCTCCCCACCTACGAGCAGTACTTC
TRBJ2-5 | . | TRBV10-3 | TRBD2 | CAIASGLAGETQYF | TGTGCCATCGCCTCCGGACTAGCGGGGGAGACCCAGTACTTC
TRBJ2-3 | . | TRBV5-8 | TRBD2 | CASSRSSGGDTDTQYF | TGTGCCAGCAGCCGTAGTAGCGGGGGAGACACAGATACGCAGTATTTT
TRBJ2-5 | . | TRBV7-2 | . | CASSSIWGEETQYF | TGTGCCAGCAGCTCGATTTGGGGAGAGGAGACCCAGTACTTC
TRBJ2-7 | few | TRBV7-9 | TRBD1 | CASSLGGQREQYF | TGTGCCAGCAGCTTAGGGGGACAGCGCGAGCAGTACTTC
TRBJ2-1 | . | TRBV3-1 | TRBD1 | CASSRGTGRYNEQFF | TGTGCCAGCAGCCGAGGGACAGGGCGGTACAATGAGCAGTTCTTC
TRBJ2-3 | few | TRBV20-1 | TRBD2 | CSARKRELDTQYF | TGCAGTGCTAGAAAGCGGGAGTTAGATACGCAGTATTTT
TRBJ2-1 | . | TRBV5-1 | . | CASSLDTVRNEQFF | TGCGCCAGCAGCTTGGACACAGTAAGGAATGAGCAGTTCTTC
TRBJ2-7 | many | TRBV5-1 | TRBD2 | CASSLGLDEQYF | TGTGCCAGCAGTCTGGGACTAGACGAGCAGTACTTC
TRBJ1-5 | few | TRBV7-2 | . | CASSLDRSIRAQHF | TGTGCCAGCAGCTTAGACCGATCGATCAGGGCCCAGCATTTT
TRBJ1-2 | few | TRBV20-1 | TRBD1 | CSAVHLDRGPITYGYTF | TGCAGTGCAGTCCACCTCGACAGGGGGCCGATTACCTATGGCTACACCTTC
TRBJ2-7 | . | TRBV20-1 | TRBD2 | CSARDLSGLAGLEQYF | TGCAGTGCTAGAGATCTCAGCGGACTAGCGGGCCTGGAGCAGTACTTC
TRBJ1-4 | . | TRBV20-1 | . | CNARDLTTDQNEKLFF | TGCAATGCTAGAGATCTTACGACAGACCAGAATGAAAAACTGTTTTTT
TRBJ2-1 | . | TRBV28 | . | CASSKTGEERLAAARGFF | TGTGCCAGCAGTAAGACAGGGGAAGAGAGACTAGCGGCCGCCAGAGGGTTCTTC
TRBJ2-3 | . | TRBV6-5 | . | CASSSTAGGDTQYF | TGTGCCAGCAGTTCCACCGCAGGAGGGGATACGCAGTATTTT
TRBJ2-5 | . | TRBV7-2 | . | CASSLVERETQYF | TGTGCCAGCAGCTTAGTGGAAAGAGAGACCCAGTACTTC
TRBJ2-3 | many | TRBV5-1 | . | CASSGGEVTDTQYF | TGCGCCAGCAGCGGCGGGGAAGTCACAGATACGCAGTATTTT
TRBJ2-6 | many | TRBV20-1 | . | CSARDSRISGANVLTF | TGCAGTGCTAGAGATAGTAGGATCTCTGGGGCCAACGTCCTGACTTTC
TRBJ2-2 | . | TRBV5-8 | TRBD2 | CASSLGSGSTGELFF | TGTGCCAGCAGCTTGGGGAGCGGGAGCACCGGGGAGCTGTTTTTT
TRBJ2-5 | few | TRBV5-4 | . | CASRILSRQETQYF | TGTGCCAGCAGAATCTTGTCGCGGCAAGAGACCCAGTACTTC
TRBJ2-7 | few | TRBV21-1 | . | CASSKRDKTYEQYF | TGTGCCAGCAGCAAAAGGGACAAGACCTACGAGCAGTACTTC
TRBJ2-7 | . | TRBV28 | TRBD1 | CASSPSQGQVYEQYF | TGTGCCAGCAGCCCTAGCCAGGGACAGGTCTACGAGCAGTACTTC
TRBJ2-2 | . | TRBV12-5 | TRBD1 | CASGLGQGAAGPTAGELFF | TGTGCTAGTGGCCTGGGACAGGGGGCAGCGGGACCTACTGCCGGGGAGCTGTTTTTT
TRBJ2-1 | many | TRBV20-1 | . | CSATGPAYRQFF | TGCAGTGCTACGGGACCCGCATACCGGCAGTTCTTC
TRBJ2-3 | . | TRBV7-9 | TRBD2 | CASSYIAGAGTDTQYF | TGTGCCAGCAGCTACATAGCGGGAGCGGGCACAGATACGCAGTATTTT
TRBJ2-1 | . | TRBV11-3 | . | CASSWGDSYYNEQFF | TGTGCCAGCAGCTGGGGGGACAGCTACTACAATGAGCAGTTCTTC
TRBJ2-5 | few | TRBV6-1 | TRBD2 | CASRPSGSSETQYF | TGTGCCAGCAGGCCTAGCGGGAGTAGCGAGACCCAGTACTTC
TRBJ2-7 | few | TRBV5-1 | TRBD1 | CASSLVAGGAHEQYF | TGCGCCAGCAGCTTGGTGGCAGGGGGTGCCCACGAGCAGTACTTC
TRBJ1-5 | . | TRBV12-5 | . | CASAGDISNQPQHF | TGTGCTAGTGCCGGGGATATTAGCAATCAGCCCCAGCATTTT
TRBJ2-7 | few | TRBV7-2 | . | CASSSRAGWEQYF | TGTGCCAGCAGCTCGAGGGCGGGTTGGGAGCAGTACTTC
TRBJ2-1 | . | TRBV20-1 | TRBD1 | CCVAPTNSGGTYNEQFF | TGCTGCGTCGCACCTACAAACTCAGGGGGTACCTACAATGAGCAGTTCTTC
TRBJ2-7 | . | TRBV7-2 | TRBD2 | CASSLGGLVYEQYF | TGTGCCAGCAGCTTAGGGGGACTAGTCTACGAGCAGTACTTC
TRBJ2-3 | few | TRBV9 | . | CASSSLGGSTDTQYF | TGTGCCAGCAGCTCCCTGGGCGGGAGCACAGATACGCAGTATTTT
TRBJ2-5 | few | TRBV20-1 | TRBD2 | CSAREVAGGQETQYF | TGCAGTGCTAGAGAGGTAGCGGGAGGTCAAGAGACCCAGTACTTC
TRBJ2-1 | once | TRBV29-1 | TRBD2 | CSVVLLAVQFF | TGCAGCGTTGTACTACTAGCGGTGCAGTTCTTC
TRBJ2-7 | . | TRBV1 | . | CTSSPAGAYEQYF | TGCACCAGCAGCCCGGCGGGCGCCTACGAGCAGTACTTC
TRBJ1-6 | few | TRBV4-3 | . | CASSQDGQGLFTLHF | TGCGCCAGCAGCCAAGATGGGCAGGGACTATTCACCCTCCACTTT